Given below is one T cell receptor beta chain in context. What it binds is unknown. The data stem from a study of identical twins. Notes on the study in general: When twins shared out-of-frame alpha sequences, those sequences had excess low generation probability. Analyses based on zero insertions could be partly confounded by invariant MAIT and iNKT cells.

TCRdb re-called the 5' RACE reads through MiXCR, storing one row per CDR3 protein. The repertoire holds about 660,000 distinct CDR3 sequences, with 8.6% as singletons. The CDR3 loop spans 14 amino acids. Unmatched junction bases numbered 10, after V lost 5 bases and J lost 4 bases. Germline lookup yields CDR1 DFQATT and CDR2 SNEGSKA (reference sequence). These data also formed part of another study, on yellow fever vaccine responses in identical twins. This second study notes: Twins' vaccine T cell response reportedly gave the appearance of partial convergence and partial personalization.

The sequencing sample was made of PBMCs. The V gene is TRBV20-1, the J gene TRBJ2-5; 7 bases match TRBD1. The TCR was taken from a woman under 30 in good health. In DNA form, the CDR3 reads TGCAGTGCTGACCCTCGACAGGGTGGAGAGACCCAGTACTTC. The encoded protein is CSADPRQGGETQYF.